This entry lists 7 T cell receptor beta chains sequenced from one sample in a study of brain T cells in children with intractable seizures. Stated time point: blood from clinic visit 5 months post-surgery; TSC patient then seizure free. Here immunoSEQ multiplex PCR was the method, and the copy in TCRdb shows in-frame clones only, minus some. The sample holds about 340,000 clones, over 90% seen once. The source material was peripheral blood, sampled more than 4 months after surgery. These receptors came from a boy less than two years old with tuberous sclerosis and intractable seizures.

The chain links TRBV11-2 to TRBJ2-7, with no clear D. This CDR3 has 15 amino acids. Trimming pared 0 bases from V and 3 bases from J, leaving 12 bases between. CDR1 is SGHAT, CDR2 FQNNGV, per germline. CDR3 coding DNA: TGTGCCAGCAGCTTAGATTACGTTTCCCTCTACGAGCAGTACTTC. Translated, it gives CASSLDYVSLYEQYF.

The chain has TRBV5-1 and TRBJ1-2; maybe TRBD1 (5 bases). Germline V gene lookup returns CDR1 SGHRS and CDR2 YFSETQ. The CDR3 contains 14 residues. Trimming pared 4 bases from V and 7 bases from J, leaving 17 bases between. The CDR3, as DNA: TGCGCCAGCAGCCCCAGCGGGGGTGATGGTGGCTACACCTTC. This sequence encodes CASSPSGGDGGYTF.

DNA of the CDR3: TGTGCCAGCAGCCTCCGGGACAACTCTGGAAACACCATATATTTT. Its protein is CASSLRDNSGNTIYF. The chain carries TRBV3-1 (or the pseudogene TRBV3-2) and TRBJ1-3; maybe TRBD1 (6 bases). The germline V and J ends were trimmed by 4 bases and 0 bases, with 10 bases remaining between them. Per germline, CDR1 LGHDT and CDR2 YNNKEL (reference sequence). The CDR3 totals 15 residues.

The J gene is TRBJ2-1, the V gene TRBV9, with no clear D. The CDR3 has 13 amino acids. Between the trimmed V and J ends, which lost 0 bases and 8 bases, there was a span of 9 bases. Germline CDR1 reads SGDLS; CDR2 reads YYNGEE. CDR3 bases: TGTGCCAGCAGCGTAGAGCCTGCCGATGAGCAGTTCTTC. It specifies CASSVEPADEQFF.

The chain uses TRBV6-5 and TRBJ2-2; D might be TRBD2 (5 bases). The V and J ends lost 5 bases and 3 bases respectively, with 7 bases between them. The CDR3 length is 13 residues. The germline V gene has CDR1 MNHEY and CDR2 SVGAGI. CDR3 nucleotides: TGTGCCAGCAGTACGAGGGACACCGGGGAGCTGTTTTTT. This translates into CASSTRDTGELFF.

The rearrangement joins TRBV20-1 to TRBJ2-1; TRBD2 aligns across 8 bases. The CDR3 is made up of 15 amino acids. Germline CDR1 DFQATT, CDR2 SNEGSKA (reference sequence). V gave up 6 bases and J gave up 3 bases; unmatched junction bases: 10. CDR3 sequence reads: CSASISGVNYNEQFF. DNA for the CDR3: TGCAGTGCCAGTATTAGCGGGGTGAACTACAATGAGCAGTTCTTC.

This clone has just one count. The chain has TRBV9 and TRBJ2-1; 10 positions match TRBD2. Trimming at V came to 3 bases and at J to 0 bases, leaving 18 bases not matched to a gene. Per germline, CDR1 SGDLS and CDR2 YYNGEE. This CDR3 has 21 amino acids. The CDR3 protein is CASSAREASGGPQSSYNEQFF. The DNA of the CDR3 is TGTGCCAGCAGCGCGAGGGAGGCTAGCGGGGGCCCCCAGAGCTCCTACAATGAGCAGTTCTTC.